These 3 T cell receptor beta chains share one sample of origin, sequenced in a study of OX40 agonist ivuxolimab in advanced cancers. Method: immunoSEQ multiplex PCR; TCRdb's copy keeps in-frame clones and lacks some. The sample carries around 65,000 clones, under 95% recorded once. The specimen comprised CD4+ or CD8+ T cells sorted from blood, sampled in a trial of the OX40 agonist ivuxolimab. These receptors were collected from an adult with an advanced solid tumor such as melanoma, head and neck, liver or kidney cancer.

The rearrangement uses TRBV5-1 and TRBJ1-2; 10 bases match TRBD1. V lost 4 bases, J lost 10 bases, and 10 bases stayed unmatched. Germline CDR1 is SGHRS and CDR2 is YFSETQ. The CDR3 totals 14 residues. In DNA form, the CDR3 reads TGCGCCAGCAGCGCCCTCGGGACAGGGGAACTCTACACCTTC. Protein sequence: CASSALGTGELYTF. The variable domain in full, completed from reference TRBV5-1 and TRBJ1-2, reads KAGVTQTPRYLIKTRGQQVTLSCSPISGHRSVSWYQQTPGQGLQFLFEYFSETQRNKGNFPGRFSGRQFSNSRSEMNVSTLELGDSALYLCASSALGTGELYTFGSGTRLTVV.

The chain couples TRBV12-5 to TRBJ1-3; no reliable D call. The CDR3 is 14 residues long. V lost 4 bases to trimming and J lost 3 bases, with 10 bases between them. Germline V gene sequence: CDR1 LGHNT, CDR2 FRNRAP. CDR3 DNA sequence: TGTGCTAGTGGTTGGGGAGGGTATGGAAACACCATATATTTT. It is translated as CASGWGGYGNTIYF.

The CDR3 DNA is TGTGCCAGCAGCCCCGACAGGAATGGCTACACCTTC. Its protein product is CASSPDRNGYTF. The chain links TRBV9 to TRBJ1-2; possible D gene TRBD1, 6 bases. CDR1 SGDLS and CDR2 YYNGEE come from the germline V gene. The CDR3 runs 12 residues. V lost 4 bases and J 6 bases, leaving 10 bases between the germline ends.